Following are 15 T cell receptor beta chains from one sample sequenced in a study of cytomegalovirus exposure and HLA in healthy donors. Primers for the PCR totalled 60 Vbeta and 13 Jbeta. Some clones are missing from TCRdb's copy, which holds only in-frame ones; the method was immunoSEQ multiplex PCR. Among about 99,000 clones listed, 70% to 85% were seen once. Source material: PBMCs. The receptors here all came from a woman aged 18-35 years in good health and CMV-seropositive.

The chain has TRBV4-2 and TRBJ1-5, with a tentative D call TRBD1 (6 bases). Trimming removed 4 bases from V and 2 bases from J, with 15 bases in between. CDR1 is LGHNA, CDR2 YNFKEQ, per germline. CDR3 length: 16 amino acids. CDR3 protein: CASSPAQGSGNQPQHF. The DNA of the CDR3 is TGTGCCAGCAGCCCGGCACAGGGTAGTGGCAATCAGCCCCAGCATTTT.

The chain uses TRBV30 and TRBJ2-3, with 8 bases lining up with TRBD2. V trimming: 7 bases; J trimming: 3 bases; junction bases outside the gene matches: 9. The CDR3 extends over 14 amino acids. CDR1 and CDR2 from the germline V gene are GTSNPN and SVGIG (reference sequence). The CDR3 DNA sequence: TGTGCCTCGGCGTTCGAGCGGGAGACAGATACGCAGTATTTT. As protein: CASAFERETDTQYF. Using reference TRBV30 and TRBJ2-3 for the parts outside the CDR3, the full variable domain is SQTIHQWPATLVQPVGSPLSLECTVEGTSNPNLYWYRQAAGRGLQLLFYSVGIGQISSEVPQNLSASRPQDRQFILSSKKLLLSDSGFYLCASAFERETDTQYFGPGTRLTVL.

The chain recombines TRBV4-1 with TRBJ2-7; 9 bases map to TRBD1. The V segment lost 3 bases and the J segment 0 bases; nucleotides outside the gene matches: 3. The CDR3 is 15 residues long. Germline lookup yields CDR1 MGHRA and CDR2 YSYEKL. CDR3 sequence: CASSHSGQGSYEQYF. CDR3 coding DNA: TGCGCCAGCAGCCACTCGGGACAGGGCTCCTACGAGCAGTACTTC.

This sequence joins TRBV29-1 and TRBJ2-3; D is ambiguous. CDR1 SQVTM and CDR2 ANQGSEA come from the germline V gene. The CDR3 is made up of 13 amino acids. V gave up 6 bases and J gave up 2 bases, with 12 bases separating them. The CDR3 region has the DNA TGCAGCGTGGCGGCCACTAACACAGATACGCAGTATTTT. Protein: CSVAATNTDTQYF.

In this sample, this clone turned up a few times. J is TRBJ2-1 and V is TRBV4-2; 9 positions match TRBD2. Germline values: CDR1 LGHNA, CDR2 YNFKEQ. The CDR3 is 17 amino acids. Trimming removed 1 base from V and 8 bases from J; junction bases left unmatched: 12. The CDR3 sequence: CASSQVGSREGAHEQFF. CDR3 DNA: TGTGCCAGCAGCCAAGTTGGCTCGCGGGAGGGGGCCCATGAGCAGTTCTTC.

The chain employs TRBV27 and TRBJ2-7, with 7 positions matching TRBD1. V was clipped by 6 bases and J by 0 bases; unmatched bases: 8. The germline V gene encodes CDR1 MNHEY and CDR2 SMNVEV (reference sequence). The CDR3 extends over 15 amino acids. The CDR3 loop is CASRQSRDSSYEQYF. CDR3 coding DNA: TGTGCCAGCAGACAGAGCCGGGACAGCTCCTACGAGCAGTACTTC.

The chain employs TRBV2 and TRBJ2-2, with 10 bases lining up with TRBD1. This CDR3 has 14 residues. Per the germline V gene, CDR1 is SNHLY and CDR2 is FYNNEI. Trimming removed 4 bases from V and 7 bases from J; junction bases left unmatched: 3. CDR3 region: CASSVDRGVGELFF. Here the CDR3 DNA reads TGTGCCAGCAGTGTGGACAGGGGGGTCGGGGAGCTGTTTTTT.

This chain uses TRBV6-6 with TRBJ2-3; TRBD2 agrees at 16 bases. The germline V gene encodes CDR1 MNHNY and CDR2 SVGAGI (reference sequence). CDR3 length: 16 amino acids. The J segment lost 4 bases and the V segment lost 6 bases, leaving 4 bases of the junction unmatched. The CDR3 region is CASSWGLAGGPDTQYF. DNA for the CDR3: TGTGCCAGCAGCTGGGGACTAGCGGGAGGGCCAGATACGCAGTATTTT.

This chain uses TRBV12-5 with TRBJ2-2, with D uncertain. Germline V CDR1 and CDR2: LGHNT, FRNRAP. Trimming took 5 bases from V and 6 from J, leaving 7 bases between them. The CDR3 runs 12 residues. CDR3 sequence (DNA): TGTGCTAGTGGTCTCCCGTCCGGGGAGCTGTTTTTT. It codes for CASGLPSGELFF.

This chain links TRBV28 with TRBJ2-1; tentative D call: TRBD2 (5 bases). The V gene's germline CDR1 is MDHEN and CDR2 SYDVKM. The V gene lost 10 bases and the J gene lost 6 bases, with 19 bases spanning the gap. This CDR3 has 14 residues. The DNA for the CDR3 is TGTGCCACCGGCGAGCAAGGAGGCACCAATGAGCAGTTCTTC. This encodes CATGEQGGTNEQFF.

The V and J genes are TRBV19 and TRBJ2-7; TRBD1 agrees at 8 bases. Trimming at V came to 5 bases and at J to 4 bases, leaving 7 bases not matched to a gene. The germline gives CDR1 LNHDA, CDR2 SQIVND (reference sequence). The CDR3 has 14 amino acids. As DNA, the CDR3 is TGTGCCAGTAGTGAGACAGGGGATTTTTACGAGCAGTACTTC. Its translation: CASSETGDFYEQYF.

The V gene is TRBV25-1, the J gene TRBJ2-1; no clear D. Germline CDR1 is MGHDK and CDR2 is SYGVNS. The CDR3 sequence is 10 residues long. V lost 5 bases and J lost 8, with 4 bases in between. The CDR3 bases are TGTGCCAGCAGTTTCGATGAGCAGTTCTTC. Amino acid sequence: CASSFDEQFF.

This clone has just one count. This rearrangement joins TRBV27 to TRBJ1-4, with 8 bases that match TRBD1. V dropped 5 bases and J dropped 1; count of bases not matched to a gene: 21. The length of the CDR3 is 21 residues. Germline values: CDR1 MNHEY, CDR2 SMNVEV (reference sequence). This CDR3 is CASSTRGTGLPFSRTNEKLFF. As DNA, the CDR3 is TGTGCCAGCAGTACCCGCGGGACAGGCCTTCCTTTTTCCAGAACTAATGAAAAACTGTTTTTT.

This chain uses TRBV6-1 with TRBJ1-4; no reliable D call. CDR1 and CDR2 from the germline V gene are MNHNS and SASEGT. CDR3 length: 15 amino acids. V was pared by 3 bases and J by 8 bases, with 16 bases between. As DNA, the CDR3 is TGTGCCAGCAGTGACGTTCTAGGCCAAAGGGAAAAACTGTTTTTT. Amino acids: CASSDVLGQREKLFF.

This chain uses TRBV7-9 with TRBJ2-7; D gene ambiguous. Trimming stripped 6 bases from V and 0 bases from J, with 9 bases between. In germline, CDR1 is SEHNR, CDR2 FQNEAQ (reference sequence). The CDR3 sequence is 13 residues long. CDR3 protein: CASRPVSSYEQYF. The CDR3 nucleotides read TGTGCCAGCAGACCCGTTAGCTCCTACGAGCAGTACTTC. The whole variable domain, remainder taken from reference TRBV7-9 and TRBJ2-7, is DTGVSQNPRHKITKRGQNVTFRCDPISEHNRLYWYRQTLGQGPEFLTYFQNEAQLEKSRLLSDRFSAERPKGSFSTLEIQRTEQGDSAMYLCASRPVSSYEQYFGPGTRLTVT.